This T cell receptor (beta chain) was identified during a study of T-cell memory formation after mild COVID-19. One entry per CDR3 protein, called by TCRdb with MiXCR from the 5' RACE reads. The sample shows 50,000 or so distinct CDR3 sequences, around a quarter of them seen only once. This clonotype was seen repeatedly, ten times or more. Input material: PBMCs or a T cell subset sorted from them (not recorded which). The sequence came from a man between 18 and 29 years old who had mild COVID-19 (a few samples of this study predate the infection). Cell type and time point are not known.

CDR3 sequence (DNA): TGTGCCAGCAGCCTCTATGTAGACTACCAAGAGACCCAGTACTTC. It specifies CASSLYVDYQETQYF. The J gene is TRBJ2-5, the V gene TRBV7-2; no reliable D call. The V gene's germline CDR1 is SGHTA and CDR2 FQGNSA. Trimming took off 5 bases at V and 0 bases at J, with 13 bases between the two ends. CDR3 length: 15 residues.